The 25 T cell receptor beta chains presented below share a single source sample, sequenced in a study of PD-1 blockade in classical Hodgkin lymphoma. The time point denotes: cycle 4 day 1 (C4D1), after less than 7 weeks of nivolumab. Every patient relapsed after autologous stem cell transplantation, and brentuximab vedotin exposure varied. TCRdb's table, derived via immunoSEQ multiplex PCR, lists solely in-frame clones and lacks some. Among around 17,000 clones listed, 80% to 90% were seen once. Sequencing used peripheral blood mononuclear cells (PBMCs), obtained before the fourth cycle of nivolumab. These receptors all stem from a human donor with classical Hodgkin lymphoma.

The V gene is TRBV6-5, the J gene TRBJ2-7, with a tentative D call TRBD1 (5 bases). V was cut by 6 bases and J by 1 base, with 13 bases left in between. The CDR3 runs 14 residues. CDR1 and CDR2 (germline): MNHEY, SVGAGI. The CDR3 DNA is TGTGCCAGCAGGGGGCGACGATCTTCCTACGAGCAGTACTTC. Translation: CASRGRRSSYEQYF.

This chain uses TRBV5-6 with TRBJ2-5; D remains unclear. The CDR3 contains 13 residues. V was shortened by 1 base and J by 3 bases, with 7 bases between the two germline ends. In germline, CDR1 is SGHDT, CDR2 YYEEEE. The CDR3 is CASSLPLKETQYF. In DNA, the CDR3 is TGTGCCAGCAGCTTGCCGTTGAAAGAGACCCAGTACTTC.

In DNA, the CDR3 is TGCGCCAGCAGCCCGGGGACTAGCGGGGGGGCCCATACGCAGTATTTT. Translating it yields CASSPGTSGGAHTQYF. V and J are TRBV5-1 and TRBJ2-3; 16 nucleotides match TRBD2. The CDR3 totals 16 residues. J lost 7 bases, V lost 4 bases, and 6 bases had no gene match. Germline-derived CDR1 and CDR2 are SGHRS and YFSETQ. The full variable domain, in which reference TRBV5-1 and TRBJ2-3 provide the parts outside the CDR3, is KAGVTQTPRYLIKTRGQQVTLSCSPISGHRSVSWYQQTPGQGLQFLFEYFSETQRNKGNFPGRFSGRQFSNSRSEMNVSTLELGDSALYLCASSPGTSGGAHTQYFGPGTRLTVL.

The V gene is TRBV5-1, the J gene TRBJ2-3; 13 positions agree with TRBD2. Trimming at V came to 3 bases and at J to 8 bases, leaving 9 bases not matched to a gene. The V gene's germline CDR1 is SGHRS and CDR2 YFSETQ. This CDR3 is 16 amino acids long. CDR3 in amino acids: CASSSGLAGDGGTQYF. For the CDR3, the DNA is TGCGCCAGCAGCTCAGGACTAGCGGGGGACGGTGGTACGCAGTATTTT.

DNA of the CDR3: TGTGCCAGCAGCTTAAGACAGGGCATCAGAGGCTATGGCTACACCTTC. Its translation: CASSLRQGIRGYGYTF. The V gene is TRBV7-9, the J gene TRBJ1-2; 7 bases are a match to TRBD1. The CDR3 loop spans 16 amino acids. Trimming removed 2 bases from V and 4 bases from J; junction bases left unmatched: 10. Germline V gene lookup returns CDR1 SEHNR and CDR2 FQNEAQ (reference sequence).

V gene TRBV6-4 combines with J gene TRBJ1-2, with unresolved D. With 6 bases removed from V and 6 bases from J, the gap between germline ends came to 14 bases. CDR1 and CDR2 (germline): MRHNA, SNTAGT. This CDR3 contains 13 residues. The CDR3 spells CASSSGYKNGYTF. CDR3 in DNA: TGTGCCAGCAGCTCGGGGTATAAAAATGGCTACACCTTC.

The chain carries TRBV5-1 and TRBJ2-5; 15 nucleotides agree with TRBD2. CDR1 is SGHRS, CDR2 YFSETQ, per germline. The CDR3 is 16 amino acids. The junction had 6 bases not matched to a gene; V was cut back by 4 bases and J by 5 bases. The CDR3 DNA is TGCGCCAGCAGCGCCCGGACTAGCGGGGGGGCCGAGACCCAGTACTTC. Protein sequence: CASSARTSGGAETQYF.

The chain combines TRBV6-1 with TRBJ2-7, with D perhaps matching TRBD2 (6 bases). CDR3 length equals 14 residues. The V gene's germline CDR1 is MNHNS and CDR2 SASEGT. V was cut by 4 bases and J by 6 bases, with 16 bases left in between. The DNA for the CDR3 is TGTGCCAGCAGTGTGTCGGGGGAAGGGAGCGAGCAGTACTTC. It specifies CASSVSGEGSEQYF.

This rearrangement joins TRBV7-9 to TRBJ1-4, with D hard to call. Trimming shortened V by 0 bases and J by 8 bases, and 10 bases separated the two germline ends. CDR1 is SEHNR, CDR2 FQNEAQ, per germline (reference sequence). This CDR3 is 14 amino acids long. The CDR3: CASSLAGTGEKLFF. Written as DNA, the CDR3 is TGTGCCAGCAGCTTAGCAGGAACTGGAGAAAAACTGTTTTTT. Filled out from reference TRBV7-9 and TRBJ1-4, the complete variable domain reads DTGVSQNPRHKITKRGQNVTFRCDPISEHNRLYWYRQTLGQGPEFLTYFQNEAQLEKSRLLSDRFSAERPKGSFSTLEIQRTEQGDSAMYLCASSLAGTGEKLFFGSGTQLSVL.

The V call is TRBV6-5, the J call TRBJ1-2, with a tentative D call TRBD1 (6 bases). Trimming shortened V by 8 bases and J by 4 bases, and 11 bases separated the two germline ends. Looked up from germline, CDR1 is MNHEY and CDR2 is SVGAGI. This CDR3 comprises 12 residues. In DNA form, the CDR3 reads TGTGCCAGCGGACAGACGAGCTATGGCTACACCTTC. Amino acids: CASGQTSYGYTF.

The V and J genes are TRBV6-1 and TRBJ2-7, with TRBD1 matching 8 bases. CDR1 and CDR2 (germline): MNHNS, SASEGT. The V gene end was trimmed by 1 base and the J gene end by 4 bases; junction bases not matched to a gene: 6. This CDR3 contains 15 residues. The CDR3 DNA is TGTGCCAGCAGTGAAGGAGGGACAGGTCTTTACGAGCAGTACTTC. Translation: CASSEGGTGLYEQYF.

CDR3 nucleotide sequence: TGTGCCAGCAGCCTAAAGGGGGGACAGGCGACCTATGGCTACACCTTC. Protein product: CASSLKGGQATYGYTF. This chain joins TRBV27 and TRBJ1-2; 8 positions agree with TRBD1. V lost 6 bases, J lost 4 bases, and 13 bases stayed unmatched. The CDR3 spans 16 residues. Germline V lookup: CDR1 MNHEY, CDR2 SMNVEV (reference sequence).

The V gene is TRBV5-1, the J gene TRBJ2-2; D gene ambiguous. The CDR3 extends over 16 amino acids. Trimming took 1 base from V and 1 from J, leaving 11 bases between them. Germline CDR1 reads SGHRS; CDR2 reads YFSETQ. The CDR3 DNA follows: TGCGCCAGCAGCTTGAGGGCGGATAGGAACACCGGGGAGCTGTTTTTT. The encoded protein is CASSLRADRNTGELFF. Using reference TRBV5-1 and TRBJ2-2 for the parts outside the CDR3, the full variable domain is KAGVTQTPRYLIKTRGQQVTLSCSPISGHRSVSWYQQTPGQGLQFLFEYFSETQRNKGNFPGRFSGRQFSNSRSEMNVSTLELGDSALYLCASSLRADRNTGELFFGEGSRLTVL.

The chain joins TRBV2 to TRBJ1-2, with D uncertain. This CDR3 contains 13 residues. The V and J ends lost 7 bases and 2 bases respectively, with 11 bases between them. CDR1 and CDR2 (germline): SNHLY, FYNNEI. CDR3 protein: CASIREYNYGYTF. The CDR3 DNA sequence: TGTGCCAGCATAAGGGAATACAACTATGGCTACACCTTC.

The chain combines TRBV5-1 with TRBJ1-1; D is uncertain. CDR1 and CDR2 (germline): SGHRS, YFSETQ. The CDR3 length is 15 residues. V lost 0 bases, J lost 3 bases, and 12 bases lay in between. The CDR3 DNA reads as TGCGCCAGCAGCTTGGATTTTATGGCGGACACTGAAGCTTTCTTT. This translates into CASSLDFMADTEAFF.

The count of this clone is one. The CDR3 DNA reads TGCGCCAGCAACCCGGGGGGTTCATACAATGAGCAGTTCTTC. Translated: CASNPGGSYNEQFF. This chain connects TRBV5-1 to TRBJ2-1; 7 positions match TRBD2. V trimming: 6 bases; J trimming: 4 bases; junction bases outside the gene matches: 7. Germline CDR1 reads SGHRS; CDR2 reads YFSETQ. CDR3 size: 14 residues.

The chain links TRBV5-1 to TRBJ1-3, with TRBD1 as a possible D gene (5 bases). The CDR3 length is 15 residues. The V and J ends lost 5 bases and 2 bases respectively, with 14 bases between them. The germline gives CDR1 SGHRS, CDR2 YFSETQ. CDR3 DNA: TGCGCCAGCAGGGATCAGGGTACCGCTGGAAACACCATATATTTT. Its translation: CASRDQGTAGNTIYF.

The chain couples TRBV9 to TRBJ2-5, with 7 bases lining up with TRBD2. The CDR3 consists of 14 residues. The J segment lost 5 bases and the V segment lost 1 base, leaving 5 bases of the junction unmatched. In germline, CDR1 is SGDLS, CDR2 YYNGEE. CDR3 residues: CASSVHGGLETQYF. The CDR3 DNA sequence: TGTGCCAGCAGCGTACACGGGGGGTTGGAGACCCAGTACTTC.

A note on this clone: Within the sample, other DNA sequences also encode this same CDR3. This chain uses TRBV5-1 with TRBJ2-2; D possibly corresponds to TRBD1 (5 bases). V was trimmed by 2 bases and J by 2 bases, leaving 7 bases between them. From germline, CDR1 is SGHRS and CDR2 YFSETQ. The CDR3 is made up of 14 amino acids. In DNA form, the CDR3 reads TGCGCCAGCAGCTTAAGGACAAACACCGGGGAGCTGTTTTTT. Translated, it gives CASSLRTNTGELFF.

This chain joins TRBV9 and TRBJ1-1, with D tentatively TRBD1 (5 bases). Trimming left V 0 bases short and J 1 base short, with 10 bases between. This CDR3 spans 15 amino acids. Germline CDR1 SGDLS, CDR2 YYNGEE. The CDR3 loop reads CASSVDPGRNTEAFF. For the CDR3, the DNA is TGTGCCAGCAGCGTAGACCCGGGACGGAACACTGAAGCTTTCTTT. Full variable domain (missing parts from reference TRBV9 and TRBJ1-1): DSGVTQTPKHLITATGQRVTLRCSPRSGDLSVYWYQQSLDQGLQFLIQYYNGEERAKGNILERFSAQQFPDLHSELNLSSLELGDSALYFCASSVDPGRNTEAFFGQGTRLTVV.

The V call is TRBV4-2, the J call TRBJ1-2; D is unresolved. This CDR3 is built from 13 residues. In germline, CDR1 is LGHNA, CDR2 YNFKEQ. Trimming removed 4 bases from V and 2 bases from J, with 8 bases in between. This CDR3 reads CASSPGVNYGYTF. As DNA, the CDR3 is TGTGCCAGCAGCCCTGGAGTGAACTATGGCTACACCTTC.

The chain is built from TRBV27 and TRBJ2-3; TRBD2 is a possible D gene (5 bases). The ends were cut back, 7 bases at V and 3 bases at J, with 14 bases in the middle. CDR1 MNHEY and CDR2 SMNVEV come from the germline V gene (reference sequence). The length of the CDR3 is 14 residues. The CDR3 nucleotides are TGTGCCAGCACCGATTTAGGGAGAACAGATACGCAGTATTTT. Translated, it gives CASTDLGRTDTQYF.

The table lists this clone with a few counts. This sequence joins TRBV7-9 and TRBJ2-1, with 11 bases fitting TRBD1. V lost 4 bases, J lost 8 bases, and 7 bases stayed unmatched. The CDR3 covers 15 residues. In germline, CDR1 is SEHNR, CDR2 FQNEAQ (reference sequence). The CDR3 coding sequence is TGTGCCAGCAGCTACGACGGACAGGGGGCTTATGAGCAGTTCTTC. Translation gives CASSYDGQGAYEQFF.

The chain recombines TRBV4-2 with TRBJ1-1, with unresolved D. CDR3 size: 14 residues. The germline CDR1 and CDR2 sequences are LGHNA and YNFKEQ. The germline V and J ends were trimmed by 0 bases and 2 bases, with 7 bases remaining between them. Here the CDR3 reads CASSQDEGNTEAFF. The CDR3 DNA sequence: TGTGCCAGCAGCCAAGATGAAGGAAACACTGAAGCTTTCTTT.

J is TRBJ1-1 and V is TRBV7-8; D unclear. This CDR3 has 13 residues. Germline CDR1 and CDR2: SGHVS and FQNEAQ. The V end lost 4 bases, the J end lost 0 bases, and 6 bases lay between the germline ends. The CDR3 sequence: CASSSKVNTEAFF. CDR3 sequence (DNA): TGTGCCAGCAGCTCCAAGGTGAACACTGAAGCTTTCTTT.